There are a few counts of the clone carrying this T cell receptor (beta chain). Its antigen is as yet unknown. These data are taken from a study of CD8 T cells in ankylosing spondylitis. General study findings and limits: Certain motif variants had earlier appeared in reactive arthritis synovial fluid and blood. Enrichment of disease-linked clones was reportedly significant in matched ankylosing spondylitis synovial fluid. As for the disease-linked clones, they showed a CD8+ phenotype and occurred at relatively low frequencies in peripheral blood.

V lost 7 bases, J lost 2 bases, and 9 bases lay in between. The length of the CDR3 is 13 residues. TCRdb recomputed calls from the 5' RACE reads with MiXCR, one row per CDR3 protein. There are a few hundred thousand distinct CDR3 sequences in the sample; about 10% occur only once, and approximately 6.6% lies in the top ten. The V gene is TRBV12-3 or TRBV12-4, the J gene TRBJ1-3, with unresolved D. Source material: blood, either unsorted or a sorted T cell fraction (not recorded which). The sequence was obtained from a male donor with ankylosing spondylitis or in good health (not recorded which). CDR3 region: CASNEGAGNTIYF. DNA of the CDR3: TGTGCCAGCAACGAGGGAGCTGGAAACACCATATATTTT.